The clone carrying this T cell receptor (beta chain) came up a few times. Its target is unknown. Sequencing was performed with immunoSEQ multiplex PCR; in TCRdb, only in-frame clones are kept and a portion is missing. The sample includes roughly 45,000 clones, more than 85% of them seen just once. Trimming cost V 7 bases and J 3 bases; bases outside gene matches: 4. CDR3 length: 14 amino acids. Germline-derived CDR1 and CDR2 are MGHDK and SYGVNS. The data derive from a study of neoadjuvant nivolumab and ipilimumab in lung cancer. Across the study: The combination arm added day-1 ipilimumab 1 mg/kg to nivolumab 3 mg/kg on days 1, 15, 29. Study results and caveats: Only two of four nivolumab-treated tumors gained richness and clonality by surgery.

The chain couples TRBV25-1 to TRBJ1-2, with 11 bases that match TRBD1. The sequence derives from an adult with non-small cell lung cancer. Some clones in this sample may be carry-over from other donors' samples. This specimen consisted of blood, obtained before neoadjuvant nivolumab, alone or with ipilimumab. CDR3 amino acids: CASTGDRGDYGYTF. For the CDR3, the DNA is TGTGCCAGCACCGGGGACAGGGGGGACTATGGCTACACCTTC.